This is a list of T cell receptor beta chains from one sample in a study of blood T cell repertoires in COVID-19. Assay used: immunoSEQ multiplex PCR; TCRdb lists only in-frame clones, some missing. The table includes tens of thousands of clones, about 89% detected once. Sequenced input: peripheral blood. All receptors come from a man aged 55 to 70 with acute or convalescent COVID-19. CDR3s include the opening cysteine and the closing phenylalanine or tryptophan.

>TRBV7-2
CASSLMVTAKETQYF
>TRBV7-2
CASSGGHNTGELFF
>TRBV18
CASSPSRSNYGYTF
>TRBV7-9
CASSILGQEGRGYTF
>TRBV20-1
CSASRGRETQYF
>TRBV30
CAGTGVRGYTF
>TRBV27
CASSSRLVSDTQYF
>TRBV7-8
CASSLKGQTYNEQFF
>TRBV30
CAWSPQGTYFYEQYF
>TRBV6-5
CASSSNPGQGDEKLFF
>TRBV6-5
CASRDRGSGNTIYF